A selection of T cell receptor beta chains follows, all from one sample in a study of control samples from healthy donors and cancer patients. Clones were read by immunoSEQ multiplex PCR, and TCRdb kept only the in-frame ones, dropping some. Of 150,000 or so clones detected, roughly 90% appear once; the ten largest clones hold around 2.1%. Sequencing used blood. These receptors were collected from a woman in her 50s in good health. The CDR3 runs from the conserved cysteine through the conserved F or W. D genes are given only for firm matches. Only some rows state a clone size, as once, few, many or a class for expanded clones.

j_call v_call d_call clone_size cdr3_aa cdr3_nt
TRBJ2-7 TRBV7-9 . . CASSLEPLGQYF TGTGCCAGCAGCTTAGAACCTTTGGGGCAGTACTTC
TRBJ2-3 TRBV12-3/TRBV12-4 . . CASSFSGIDTQYF TGTGCCAGCAGTTTCTCGGGGATAGATACGCAGTATTTT
TRBJ2-3 TRBV9 . . CASSVGPTSTDTQYF TGTGCCAGCAGCGTAGGACCAACTAGCACAGATACGCAGTATTTT
TRBJ2-1 TRBV5-1 . . CASSLDPMGRLSEQFF TGCGCCAGCAGCTTGGACCCTATGGGACGTCTTTCGGAGCAGTTCTTC
TRBJ1-2 TRBV28 . . CASSFIGDRSDRGYGYTF TGTGCCAGCAGTTTCATCGGGGACCGATCCGACCGCGGCTATGGCTACACCTTC
TRBJ2-1 TRBV19 . . CASSWGANEQFF TGTGCCAGTAGTTGGGGGGCGAATGAGCAGTTCTTC
TRBJ2-6 TRBV27 . . CASSPTHNPGANVLTF TGTGCCAGCAGTCCCACCCATAACCCTGGGGCCAACGTCCTGACTTTC
TRBJ1-1 TRBV11-2 TRBD1 . CASSVTGVGGTEAFF TGTGCCAGCAGCGTGACAGGGGTGGGGGGCACTGAAGCTTTCTTT
TRBJ2-1 TRBV7-9 . . CASTQVGAYNEQFF TGTGCCAGCACGCAGGTGGGTGCCTACAATGAGCAGTTCTTC
TRBJ1-2 TRBV5-5 . . CASSEVGEGLRGYGYTF TGTGCCAGCAGCGAAGTCGGGGAGGGGCTCAGGGGCTATGGCTACACCTTC
TRBJ1-3 TRBV5-3 . . CARSFFGTPNTIYF TGTGCCAGAAGTTTTTTCGGGACCCCAAACACCATATATTTT
TRBJ1-5 TRBV6-5 TRBD1 . CASSMGQDHQPQHF TGTGCCAGCAGTATGGGACAGGACCATCAGCCCCAGCATTTT
TRBJ2-6 TRBV5-1 TRBD1 . CASSLLGTGPLSGANVLTF TGCGCCAGCAGCTTGCTCGGGACAGGGCCTCTCTCCGGGGCCAACGTCCTGACTTTC
TRBJ1-2 TRBV6-5 . . CASSSARTRGGGYTF TGTGCCAGCAGTTCCGCGCGGACGCGGGGTGGGGGCTACACCTTC
TRBJ1-5 TRBV2 . . CASRTGQKNQPQHF TGTGCCAGCAGAACTGGACAGAAGAATCAGCCCCAGCATTTT
TRBJ1-3 TRBV3-1/TRBV3-2 . . CASSQKAPGHHHSGNTIYF TGTGCCAGCAGCCAAAAAGCCCCCGGGCACCACCACTCTGGAAACACCATATATTTT
TRBJ1-5 TRBV5-6 . . CASSAGGRNQPQHF TGTGCCAGCAGCGCAGGAGGGCGCAATCAGCCCCAGCATTTT
TRBJ2-7 TRBV6-5 TRBD2 . CASSPGLAGYEQYF TGTGCCAGCAGCCCGGGACTAGCGGGATACGAGCAGTACTTC
TRBJ2-7 TRBV6-1 . . CASSERTGVGRHEQYF TGTGCCAGCAGTGAACGAACGGGAGTGGGTCGGCACGAGCAGTACTTC
TRBJ2-7 TRBV29-1 . . CSVVGGGAGYEQYF TGCAGCGTTGTTGGAGGGGGCGCGGGCTACGAGCAGTACTTC
TRBJ2-5 TRBV7-6 TRBD2 . CASSRGLAGVQSGETQYF TGTGCCAGCAGCCGTGGACTAGCGGGAGTTCAGTCAGGGGAGACCCAGTACTTC
TRBJ1-2 TRBV28 . . CASSLTPDFYGYTF TGTGCCAGCAGTTTAACACCAGATTTCTATGGCTACACCTTC
TRBJ1-6 TRBV2 . few CASSEVPGSSSPLHF TGTGCCAGCAGTGAAGTTCCGGGGTCCAGCTCACCCCTCCACTTT
TRBJ1-3 TRBV7-8 . . CASREAGRVSGNTIYF TGTGCCAGCAGAGAGGCAGGGCGGGTCTCTGGAAACACCATATATTTT
TRBJ2-1 TRBV7-9 . once CASSLEYEQFF TGTGCCAGCAGCTTAGAGTATGAGCAGTTCTTC
TRBJ1-1 TRBV27 . once CASANGMRNTEAFF TGTGCCAGCGCTAATGGGATGCGCAACACTGAAGCTTTCTTT
TRBJ2-1 TRBV19 . . CASSISEGWDNEQFF TGTGCCAGTAGTATAAGTGAGGGGTGGGACAATGAGCAGTTCTTC
TRBJ1-1 TRBV25-1 . . CASSVMWNTEAFF TGTGCCAGCAGTGTCATGTGGAACACTGAAGCTTTCTTT
TRBJ1-1 TRBV2 . . CASSARQKGTEAFF TGTGCCAGCAGTGCAAGACAGAAAGGGACTGAAGCTTTCTTT
TRBJ2-7 TRBV5-4 . . CASSLGGKYEQYF TGTGCCAGCAGCTTGGGCGGGAAATACGAGCAGTACTTC
TRBJ1-6 TRBV3-1/TRBV3-2 . . CASSQGRGTQNSPLHF TGTGCCAGCAGCCAGGGCCGGGGGACACAGAATTCACCCCTCCACTTT
TRBJ1-3 TRBV6-6 . . CASSSTASSGNTIYF TGTGCCAGCAGTTCGACTGCATCCTCTGGAAACACCATATATTTT
TRBJ2-7 TRBV30 . . CAWSKDLSYEQYF TGTGCCTGGAGTAAGGACCTCTCCTACGAGCAGTACTTC
TRBJ2-7 TRBV28 . . CASFGQSYEQYF TGTGCCAGCTTCGGACAGTCCTACGAGCAGTACTTC
TRBJ2-1 TRBV15 TRBD2 . CATSTRTSGDNEQFF TGTGCCACCAGCACGCGGACTAGCGGAGACAATGAGCAGTTCTTC
TRBJ1-5 TRBV10-3 . once CAISEGRNQPQHF TGTGCCATCAGTGAGGGACGCAATCAGCCCCAGCATTTT
TRBJ2-2 TRBV10-3 TRBD2 . CAISESQRGAAGELFF TGTGCCATCAGTGAGTCCCAGCGGGGGGCTGCCGGGGAGCTGTTTTTT
TRBJ1-4 TRBV5-1 . . CASSLAQPGEKLFF TGCGCCAGCAGCTTGGCACAGCCCGGCGAAAAACTGTTTTTT
TRBJ2-1 TRBV28 . . CASGSEQFF TGTGCCAGCGGGAGTGAGCAGTTCTTC
TRBJ2-3 TRBV5-4 . . CASSFGRSFSTDTQYF TGTGCCAGCAGCTTCGGCAGGAGCTTTAGCACAGATACGCAGTATTTT
TRBJ2-1 TRBV10-2 . . CASSEWGNEQFF TGCGCCAGCAGTGAGTGGGGCAATGAGCAGTTCTTC
TRBJ2-4 TRBV28 TRBD1 once CASSLGQGGDIQYF TGTGCCAGCAGTCTAGGACAGGGGGGAGACATTCAGTACTTC
TRBJ2-1 TRBV29-1 TRBD2 . CSVDASGLYNEQFF TGCAGCGTTGATGCTAGCGGGTTATACAATGAGCAGTTCTTC
TRBJ1-5 TRBV4-1 . . CASSQEGGYNQPQHF TGCGCCAGCAGCCAAGAGGGGGGTTACAATCAGCCCCAGCATTTT
TRBJ2-7 TRBV10-3 . . CAISESGGKSSYEQYF TGTGCCATCAGTGAGTCAGGCGGGAAAAGCTCCTACGAGCAGTACTTC
TRBJ2-2 TRBV5-1 . once CASSLGLMTVTNTGELFF TGCGCCAGCAGCCTTGGGCTAATGACAGTAACGAACACCGGGGAGCTGTTTTTT
TRBJ1-3 TRBV28 TRBD1 . CASETGVGNTIYF TGTGCCAGCGAAACAGGGGTCGGAAACACCATATATTTT
TRBJ1-5 TRBV6-1 . . CASSETLTGQPQHF TGTGCCAGCAGTGAAACGTTGACTGGGCAGCCCCAGCATTTT
TRBJ1-5 TRBV9 TRBD1 . CASSEGQGGGQPQHF TGTGCCAGCAGCGAGGGACAGGGGGGAGGTCAGCCCCAGCATTTT
TRBJ1-1 TRBV27 . . CASSLSWGGKNTEAFF TGTGCCAGCAGTTTATCTTGGGGAGGGAAAAACACTGAAGCTTTCTTT
TRBJ1-3 TRBV7-6 . . CASSLERPLASGNTIYF TGTGCCAGCAGCTTAGAGCGGCCACTGGCATCCGGAAACACCATATATTTT
TRBJ2-1 TRBV5-4 TRBD2 . CASSSGLASHEQFF TGTGCCAGCAGCTCGGGACTAGCCTCCCATGAGCAGTTCTTC